Listed here are 19 T cell receptor beta chains from one sample, sequenced in a study of liver allograft versus peripheral blood T cells. Study-wide background: What was compared were the T cell receptor repertoires in transplanted livers and those in the peripheral blood of recipients.

TCRdb re-called the reads with MiXCR, one entry per CDR3 protein. The repertoire holds 5,000 to 6,500 distinct CDR3 sequences, about 14% seen once, with about 3% in the top ten. The receptors stem from a human patient who had a liver transplant. Certain T cells may be donor cells from the graft.

The chain uses TRBV12-3 or TRBV12-4 and TRBJ2-7; perhaps TRBD1 as D (5 bases). The CDR3 sequence is 13 residues long. Trimming cost V 6 bases and J 5 bases, with 14 bases left between them. The CDR3 is CASSLRLRDEQYF. The CDR3 region has the DNA TGTGCCAGCAGCCTCCGCCTCAGGGACGAGCAGTACTTC.

This clonotype is judged medium-sized. The rearrangement joins TRBV20-1 to TRBJ1-5; D is ambiguous. This CDR3 region has 13 residues. Per germline, CDR1 DFQATT and CDR2 SNEGSKA (reference sequence). Trimming stripped 3 bases from V and 1 base from J, with 7 bases between. The CDR3 DNA reads TGCAGTGCTAGTGGGGTAAGCAATCAGCCCCAGCATTTT. Residues: CSASGVSNQPQHF.

By proportion, this clonotype is medium-sized (0.01 to 0.1%). This CDR3 reads CATSRDRLPLGNTIYF. The CDR3 DNA sequence: TGTGCCACCAGCAGAGATCGGCTCCCTTTAGGAAACACCATATATTTT. This chain connects TRBV15 to TRBJ1-3; D uncertain. Germline CDR1 is LNHNV and CDR2 is YYDKDF (reference sequence). This CDR3 region has 16 residues. V was cut by 0 bases and J by 4 bases, with 13 bases left in between.

The J gene is TRBJ1-1, the V gene TRBV3-1; D unclear. Germline CDR1 LGHDT, CDR2 YNNKEL (reference sequence). The CDR3 sequence is 15 residues long. V lost 4 bases, J lost 4 bases, and 16 bases lay in between. CDR3 DNA sequence: TGTGCCAGCAGCCCTACAGTATCTTCGGGCACTGAAGCTTTCTTT. This gives the protein CASSPTVSSGTEAFF.

Notes on this clonotype: A much larger clone lies a single base off, so this may be a read error. J is TRBJ2-3 and V is TRBV6-2 or TRBV6-3; D is unclear. This CDR3 region has 15 residues. The V gene's germline CDR1 is MNHEY and CDR2 SVGEGT. The V end was cut by 2 bases, the J end by 5 bases, with 14 bases between. The CDR3 sequence: CASSYDMGFGDTQYF. The CDR3 DNA reads as TGTGCCAGCAGTTACGATATGGGGTTCGGAGATACGCAGTATTTT.

This clonotype is labeled as medium-sized. The chain couples TRBV7-9 to TRBJ2-1; 8 bases are a match to TRBD2. Germline lookup yields CDR1 SEHNR and CDR2 FQNEAQ (reference sequence). This CDR3 spans 16 amino acids. After removal of 0 bases from V and 0 bases from J, the junction contained 1 base not matched to a gene. CDR3 DNA: TGTGCCAGCAGCTTAGCGCTAGCGGGCTCCTACAATGAGCAGTTCTTC. The encoded protein is CASSLALAGSYNEQFF.

This clonotype is deemed medium-sized. V is TRBV7-9 and J is TRBJ1-1; maybe TRBD1 (6 bases). This CDR3 region has 16 residues. CDR1 is SEHNR, CDR2 FQNEAQ, per germline (reference sequence). Trimming stripped 5 bases from V and 2 bases from J, with 18 bases between. CDR3 sequence (DNA): TGTGCCAGCAGCCGCTTAGGGAGGGGGATAAACACTGAAGCTTTCTTT. Protein product: CASSRLGRGINTEAFF.

This clonotype is classed as medium-sized (0.01 to 0.1%). The chain is built from TRBV29-1 and TRBJ1-1, with no clear D. V was shortened by 3 bases and J by 0 bases, with 8 bases between the two germline ends. From germline, CDR1 is SQVTM and CDR2 ANQGSEA. The CDR3 spans 13 residues. In DNA, the CDR3 is TGCAGCGTTGATCCTGAGATGAACACTGAAGCTTTCTTT. It yields the protein CSVDPEMNTEAFF.

This clonotype qualifies as medium-sized. The chain links TRBV7-9 to TRBJ1-2, with 9 bases identical to TRBD1. This CDR3 has 13 amino acids. Trimming took 6 bases from V and 4 from J; bases not matched to a gene: 3. Germline CDR1 is SEHNR and CDR2 is FQNEAQ (reference sequence). Here the CDR3 reads CASRSTGGYGYTF. The CDR3 nucleotides are TGTGCCAGCAGATCGACAGGGGGCTATGGCTACACCTTC.

This clonotype qualifies as medium-sized. The chain employs TRBV18 and TRBJ2-3; 13 nucleotides align to TRBD2. V was pared by 6 bases and J by 0 bases, with 3 bases of the junction left unmatched. This CDR3 region has 16 residues. Germline V gene data show CDR1 as KGHSH and CDR2 as LQKENI. Here the CDR3 DNA reads TGTGCCAGCTCCACGACTAGCGGGAGGAGCACAGATACGCAGTATTTT. It encodes CASSTTSGRSTDTQYF.

By sample fraction, this clonotype is medium-sized. This sequence joins TRBV6-2 or TRBV6-3 and TRBJ2-3, with D maybe TRBD1 (6 bases). Germline lookup yields CDR1 MNHEY and CDR2 SVGEGT. The CDR3 totals 14 residues. Trimming pared 6 bases from V and 3 bases from J, leaving 13 bases between. In DNA, the CDR3 is TGTGCCAGCAGCGGCCCCAGGGGAACAGATACGCAGTATTTT. This translates into CASSGPRGTDTQYF.

By its share, this clonotype is medium-sized. The V gene is TRBV7-9, the J gene TRBJ2-2; D is undetermined. V lost 4 bases, J lost 0 bases, and 3 bases lay in between. Germline lookup yields CDR1 SEHNR and CDR2 FQNEAQ (reference sequence). The CDR3 contains 13 residues. The CDR3 DNA is TGTGCCAGCAGCTCAGCGAACACCGGGGAGCTGTTTTTT. Encoded protein: CASSSANTGELFF.

The chain recombines TRBV12-3 or TRBV12-4 with TRBJ1-5; no reliable D call. The CDR3 extends over 11 amino acids. Between the trimmed V and J ends, which lost 6 bases and 3 bases, there was a span of 3 bases. This chain's CDR3 is CASRPNQPQHF. The CDR3, as DNA: TGTGCCAGCAGACCCAATCAGCCCCAGCATTTT.

As for this clonotype: A much larger clone lies one base from this, so it may be a read error. This chain uses TRBV6-1 with TRBJ2-7; TRBD2 matches at 9 bases. The CDR3 loop spans 14 amino acids. Germline V lookup: CDR1 MNHNS, CDR2 SASEGT. The CDR3 DNA reads as TGTGTCAGCAGGGCGGGAGGGCCATCCTACGAGCAGTACTTC. Protein sequence: CVSRAGGPSYEQYF.

This clonotype was counted between two and nine times. The V and J genes are TRBV12-3 or TRBV12-4 and TRBJ2-5; D gene unclear. Trimming took 4 bases from V and 5 from J, leaving 20 bases between them. The length of the CDR3 is 16 residues. DNA for the CDR3: TGTGCCAGCAGTTCGCAGCCTATAGGTCCTCCGGAGACCCAGTACTTC. Amino acids: CASSSQPIGPPETQYF.

This clonotype has just a few counts. The chain links TRBV7-2 to TRBJ2-7, with 9 bases fitting TRBD1. Trimming cost V 5 bases and J 2 bases; bases outside gene matches: 10. Germline assignment: CDR1 SGHTA and CDR2 FQGNSA. This CDR3 has 16 amino acids. CDR3 in DNA: TGTGCCAGCAGCCCCCGATCCTGGACAGGGGCCTACGAGCAGTACTTC. Residues: CASSPRSWTGAYEQYF.

This clonotype is labeled large. The gene calls are TRBV6-1 and TRBJ1-2, with D uncertain. Deletions cut 4 bases from V and 3 bases from J, with 9 bases between. The CDR3 is made up of 13 amino acids. Germline V gives CDR1 MNHNS, CDR2 SASEGT. DNA of the CDR3: TGTGCCAGCAGTGTTGGTTCGGACTATGGCTACACCTTC. As protein: CASSVGSDYGYTF.

A single count supports this clonotype. Being one base from a much bigger clone, this may be a read error. The chain recombines TRBV6-2 or TRBV6-3 with TRBJ2-1; 14 positions match TRBD2. The CDR3 contains 17 residues. The germline gives CDR1 MNHEY, CDR2 SVGEGT. V was clipped by 7 bases and J by 0 bases; unmatched bases: 5. The CDR3 spells CASIPGTSGSSYNEQFF. CDR3 in DNA: TGTGCCAGCATCCCAGGGACTAGCGGGAGCTCCTACAATGAGCAGTTCTTC.

By share, this clonotype counts as medium-sized (0.01 to 0.1%). The chain has TRBV14 and TRBJ1-2; D gene ambiguous. The CDR3 has 16 amino acids. Deletions cut 0 bases from V and 0 bases from J, with 11 bases between. Germline assignment: CDR1 SGHDN and CDR2 FVKESK. This chain's CDR3 is CASSQDLILSNYGYTF. The CDR3 DNA reads as TGTGCCAGCAGCCAAGATCTGATACTCTCTAACTATGGCTACACCTTC.